These 29 T cell receptor beta chains share one sample of origin, sequenced in a study of T cell responses to AZD1222 COVID-19 vaccine. Method: immunoSEQ multiplex PCR; TCRdb's copy keeps in-frame clones and lacks some. The data show 120,000 or so clones, with around 90% seen just once and roughly 2.5% held by the top ten. Sequenced here: peripheral blood, sampled 28 days after the second AZD1222 dose. Receptors were obtained from an adult who received the AZD1222 COVID-19 vaccine.

The chain joins TRBV5-1 to TRBJ1-5; 10 bases agree with TRBD1. In germline, CDR1 is SGHRS, CDR2 YFSETQ. Trimming cost V 4 bases and J 5 bases; bases outside gene matches: 6. This CDR3 region has 15 residues. CDR3 nucleotide sequence: TGCGCCAGCAGCATAGACAGGGGGCCCGATCAGCCCCAGCATTTT. This sequence encodes CASSIDRGPDQPQHF.

The chain recombines TRBV3-1 (or the pseudogene TRBV3-2) with TRBJ1-2; D call uncertain. This CDR3 contains 12 residues. V lost 3 bases and J lost 1, with 3 bases in between. CDR1 and CDR2 (germline): LGHDT, YNNKEL (reference sequence). The CDR3 DNA reads as TGTGCCAGCAGCCACAGTAACTATGGCTACACCTTC. It specifies CASSHSNYGYTF.

The gene calls are TRBV2 and TRBJ2-1; either TRBD1 or TRBD2 may fit D (5 bases each). CDR1 is SNHLY, CDR2 FYNNEI, per germline. Trimming shortened V by 3 bases and J by 4 bases, and 10 bases separated the two germline ends. CDR3 size: 14 residues. The CDR3 sequence is CASSDWGPYNEQFF. The CDR3, as DNA: TGTGCCAGCAGTGACTGGGGACCTTACAATGAGCAGTTCTTC.

This chain links TRBV6-4 with TRBJ2-3; 8 bases map to TRBD1. Germline lookup yields CDR1 MRHNA and CDR2 SNTAGT. The CDR3 sequence is 16 residues long. With 0 bases clipped from V and 5 bases from J, the junction kept 7 bases outside the gene matches. CDR3 sequence: CASSDSSQGAIDTQYF. CDR3 bases: TGTGCCAGCAGTGACTCGAGCCAGGGGGCAATAGATACGCAGTATTTT.

This clone was seen just once. J is TRBJ1-1 and V is TRBV9; D not resolved. There are 12 residues in the CDR3. Germline V gene sequence: CDR1 SGDLS, CDR2 YYNGEE. V was trimmed by 4 bases and J by 3 bases, leaving 7 bases between them. As DNA, the CDR3 is TGTGCCAGCAGCTGGGGAGACACTGAAGCTTTCTTT. Its protein is CASSWGDTEAFF.

J is TRBJ1-2 and V is TRBV19, with 10 bases matching TRBD1. V trimming: 3 bases; J trimming: 13 bases; junction bases outside the gene matches: 14. CDR3 length: 15 amino acids. Looked up from germline, CDR1 is LNHDA and CDR2 is SQIVND (reference sequence). The CDR3 loop is CASSIGTGTGDRRTF. The CDR3 coding sequence is TGTGCCAGTAGTATCGGAACCGGGACAGGGGACCGACGCACCTTC.

The V gene is TRBV3-1 (or the pseudogene TRBV3-2), the J gene TRBJ2-2; D perhaps matches TRBD2 (5 bases). Germline CDR1 and CDR2: LGHDT and YNNKEL (reference sequence). The germline V and J ends were trimmed by 1 base and 7 bases, with 10 bases remaining between them. The CDR3 contains 14 residues. The CDR3 loop is CASSQALDYGELFF. CDR3 coding DNA: TGTGCCAGCAGCCAAGCTCTAGACTACGGGGAGCTGTTTTTT.

The chain has TRBV7-2 and TRBJ1-5; no clear D gene. Germline lookup yields CDR1 SGHTA and CDR2 FQGNSA. Trimming shortened V by 1 base and J by 1 base, and 5 bases separated the two germline ends. The CDR3 length is 14 residues. DNA for the CDR3: TGTGCCAGCAGCTTAGAAATGAGCAATCAGCCCCAGCATTTT. It specifies CASSLEMSNQPQHF. Full variable domain (missing parts from reference TRBV7-2 and TRBJ1-5): GAGVSQSPSNKVTEKGKDVELRCDPISGHTALYWYRQSLGQGLEFLIYFQGNSAPDKSGLPSDRFSAERTGGSVSTLTIQRTQQEDSAVYLCASSLEMSNQPQHFGDGTRLSIL.

CDR3 region: CASSLSDSRAYEQYF. DNA of the CDR3: TGTGCCAGCAGCTTATCGGATTCAAGAGCCTACGAGCAGTACTTC. This chain links TRBV7-2 with TRBJ2-7; D not resolved. Trimming left V 2 bases short and J 2 bases short, with 13 bases between. This CDR3 is built from 15 residues. The germline gives CDR1 SGHTA, CDR2 FQGNSA. Full variable domain (missing parts from reference TRBV7-2 and TRBJ2-7): GAGVSQSPSNKVTEKGKDVELRCDPISGHTALYWYRQSLGQGLEFLIYFQGNSAPDKSGLPSDRFSAERTGGSVSTLTIQRTQQEDSAVYLCASSLSDSRAYEQYFGPGTRLTVT.

This CDR3 is CASRRGQNTEAFF. Written as DNA, the CDR3 is TGCGCCAGCAGACGGGGACAGAACACTGAAGCTTTCTTT. This rearrangement joins TRBV5-1 to TRBJ1-1, with TRBD1 as a possible D gene (6 bases). Looked up from germline, CDR1 is SGHRS and CDR2 is YFSETQ. Deletions cut 5 bases from V and 1 base from J, with 9 bases between. The CDR3 is 13 residues long. The full variable domain, rest sourced from reference TRBV5-1 and TRBJ1-1, is KAGVTQTPRYLIKTRGQQVTLSCSPISGHRSVSWYQQTPGQGLQFLFEYFSETQRNKGNFPGRFSGRQFSNSRSEMNVSTLELGDSALYLCASRRGQNTEAFFGQGTRLTVV.

The chain has TRBV4-3 and TRBJ1-6, with D maybe TRBD1 (6 bases). Per germline, CDR1 LGHNA and CDR2 YSLEER. The CDR3 contains 15 residues. The germline V and J ends were trimmed by 1 base and 5 bases, with 9 bases remaining between them. CDR3: CASSQGTVNNSPLHF. Written as DNA, the CDR3 is TGCGCCAGCAGCCAAGGGACAGTTAATAATTCACCCCTCCACTTT.

V is TRBV5-1 and J is TRBJ2-7, with D perhaps TRBD1 or TRBD2 (6 bases each). The V gene lost 0 bases and the J gene lost 0 bases, with 10 bases spanning the gap. The CDR3 extends over 15 amino acids. Germline V gives CDR1 SGHRS, CDR2 YFSETQ. CDR3 loop: CASSLGLGGSYEQYF. In nucleotides, the CDR3 is TGCGCCAGCAGCTTGGGACTAGGGGGCTCCTACGAGCAGTACTTC. Using reference TRBV5-1 and TRBJ2-7 for the parts outside the CDR3, the full variable domain is KAGVTQTPRYLIKTRGQQVTLSCSPISGHRSVSWYQQTPGQGLQFLFEYFSETQRNKGNFPGRFSGRQFSNSRSEMNVSTLELGDSALYLCASSLGLGGSYEQYFGPGTRLTVT.

The CDR3 sequence is CASSLAWDQETQYF. CDR3 coding DNA: TGTGCCAGCAGCTTGGCCTGGGATCAAGAGACCCAGTACTTC. This chain connects TRBV5-6 to TRBJ2-5; D is unclear. The CDR3 extends over 14 amino acids. V lost 0 bases to trimming and J lost 2 bases, with 8 bases between them. Per germline, CDR1 SGHDT and CDR2 YYEEEE.

In this sample, this clone turned up a few times. The V gene is TRBV2, the J gene TRBJ2-7; TRBD1 aligns across 10 bases. Germline V gives CDR1 SNHLY, CDR2 FYNNEI. This CDR3 comprises 14 residues. V lost 7 bases and J lost 7; bases outside the gene matches: 10. The CDR3 loop reads CASTEGQGHWEQYF. The CDR3 DNA is TGTGCCAGCACCGAGGGACAGGGGCATTGGGAGCAGTACTTC.

The V gene is TRBV6-5, the J gene TRBJ1-5, with D maybe TRBD1 (5 bases). The CDR3 has 16 amino acids. Trimming shortened V by 2 bases and J by 7 bases, and 18 bases separated the two germline ends. Germline CDR1 MNHEY, CDR2 SVGAGI. CDR3: CASSYNYGGSGQPQHF. In DNA form, the CDR3 reads TGTGCCAGCAGTTACAACTACGGGGGGTCAGGGCAGCCCCAGCATTTT.

V gene TRBV29-1 combines with J gene TRBJ1-1; D not resolved. Deletions cut 0 bases from V and 8 bases from J, with 10 bases between. The length of the CDR3 is 12 residues. CDR1 and CDR2 from the germline V gene are SQVTM and ANQGSEA. The CDR3 DNA sequence: TGCAGCGTTGAAGACTCCGGGGAAGAAGCTTTCTTT. This encodes CSVEDSGEEAFF.

J is TRBJ1-5 and V is TRBV10-3; no clear D gene. Trimming shortened V by 0 bases and J by 3 bases, and 6 bases separated the two germline ends. CDR1 is ENHRY and CDR2 is SYGVKD in the germline V gene. The CDR3 consists of 14 residues. The CDR3 bases are TGTGCCATCAGTGAGTCTAAAACCAATCAGCCCCAGCATTTT. The encoded protein is CAISESKTNQPQHF.

The chain uses TRBV7-3 and TRBJ2-1; 7 bases align to TRBD1. CDR1 is SGHTA, CDR2 FQGTGA, per germline. The CDR3 totals 16 residues. With 4 bases clipped from V and 0 bases from J, the junction kept 6 bases outside the gene matches. The CDR3 sequence: CASSSPTGSSYNEQFF. CDR3 coding DNA: TGTGCCAGCAGCTCCCCGACAGGGAGCTCCTACAATGAGCAGTTCTTC.

V usage is TRBV7-8 and J usage is TRBJ2-7; no definite D call. CDR3 length: 13 residues. Trimming removed 1 base at V and 4 bases at J, with 8 bases between. Germline CDR1 reads SGHVS; CDR2 reads FQNEAQ. The CDR3, as DNA: TGTGCCAGCAGCTTAGTGCTGGGGTACGAGCAGTACTTC. Its protein is CASSLVLGYEQYF. Looking up the rest from reference TRBV7-8 and TRBJ2-7 gives the full variable domain: GAGVSQSPRYKVAKRGQDVALRCDPISGHVSLFWYQQALGQGPEFLTYFQNEAQLDKSGLPSDRFFAERPEGSVSTLKIQRTQQEDSAVYLCASSLVLGYEQYFGPGTRLTVT.

The gene calls are TRBV5-4 and TRBJ1-1; 7 nucleotides line up with TRBD1. Germline assignment: CDR1 SGHNT and CDR2 YYREEE (reference sequence). The J segment lost 5 bases and the V segment lost 2 bases, leaving 9 bases of the junction unmatched. This CDR3 is built from 15 residues. The CDR3 is CASSFKGTADTEAFF. DNA for the CDR3: TGTGCCAGCAGCTTCAAGGGGACAGCCGATACTGAAGCTTTCTTT.

The chain uses TRBV19 and TRBJ2-7, with 7 positions matching TRBD1. CDR1 is LNHDA and CDR2 is SQIVND in the germline V gene (reference sequence). The CDR3 length is 14 residues. V gave up 5 bases and J gave up 3 bases; unmatched junction bases: 7. The CDR3 DNA reads TGTGCCAGTAGTCCAACCGGGACAGTCTACGAGCAGTACTTC. Translation gives CASSPTGTVYEQYF.

The V call is TRBV6-2 or TRBV6-3, the J call TRBJ2-4; a possible D gene is TRBD1 (5 bases). Germline V gene data show CDR1 as MNHEY and CDR2 as SVGEGT. Trimming stripped 5 bases from V and 2 bases from J, with 19 bases between. The CDR3 consists of 17 residues. CDR3 DNA: TGTGCCAGCAGTCCCCCCCTCCAGGGTCCCTCCAAAAACATTCAGTACTTC. Amino acids: CASSPPLQGPSKNIQYF.

This chain joins TRBV6-4 and TRBJ2-7, with a tentative D call TRBD1 (5 bases). The CDR3 consists of 14 residues. Germline loops: CDR1 MRHNA, CDR2 SNTAGT. Deletions cut 8 bases from V and 2 bases from J, with 16 bases between. CDR3 region: CASSHIGRAYEQYF. The CDR3 DNA reads TGTGCCAGCTCCCATATCGGCAGGGCCTACGAGCAGTACTTC.

The rearrangement uses TRBV7-9 and TRBJ1-6, with unresolved D. The V end lost 5 bases, the J end lost 10 bases, and 9 bases lay between the germline ends. From germline, CDR1 is SEHNR and CDR2 FQNEAQ (reference sequence). The CDR3 spans 12 residues. As DNA, the CDR3 is TGTGCCAGCAGCGCCGATAGGTCACCCCTCCACTTT. It is translated as CASSADRSPLHF.

The rearrangement joins TRBV7-2 to TRBJ1-2; maybe TRBD1 (5 bases). Trimming took 0 bases from V and 4 from J, leaving 9 bases between them. Germline CDR1 and CDR2: SGHTA and FQGNSA. The CDR3 loop spans 14 amino acids. In nucleotides, the CDR3 is TGTGCCAGCAGCTTAGCCAGGGAAGCCTATGGCTACACCTTC. It yields the protein CASSLAREAYGYTF.

V usage is TRBV2 and J usage is TRBJ1-4; perhaps TRBD1 as D (6 bases). The length of the CDR3 is 15 residues. Trimming removed 1 base at V and 5 bases at J, with 11 bases between. The germline V gene encodes CDR1 SNHLY and CDR2 FYNNEI. The CDR3 nucleotides read TGTGCCAGCAGTGAAGAGGGGGGCAGGAATGAAAAACTGTTTTTT. It yields the protein CASSEEGGRNEKLFF. Variable domain in full (rest from reference TRBV2 and TRBJ1-4): EPEVTQTPSHQVTQMGQEVILRCVPISNHLYFYWYRQILGQKVEFLVSFYNNEISEKSEIFDDQFSVERPDGSNFTLKIRSTKLEDSAMYFCASSEEGGRNEKLFFGSGTQLSVL.

The chain recombines TRBV6-1 with TRBJ1-6; TRBD1 is a possible D gene (5 bases). The CDR3 runs to 15 residues. Trimming cost V 3 bases and J 7 bases, with 13 bases left between them. Germline CDR1 reads MNHNS; CDR2 reads SASEGT. Here the CDR3 reads CASSETVSMNSPLHF. The CDR3 nucleotides read TGTGCCAGCAGTGAGACAGTCAGCATGAATTCACCCCTCCACTTT.

This clone occurred a few times. This rearrangement joins TRBV2 to TRBJ1-1, with 10 bases lining up with TRBD1. This CDR3 is built from 14 residues. The germline CDR1 and CDR2 sequences are SNHLY and FYNNEI. V was pared by 5 bases and J by 4 bases, with 4 bases of the junction left unmatched. The CDR3 bases are TGTGCCAGCAGTTCGGACAGGGGGGTCACTGAAGCTTTCTTT. As protein: CASSSDRGVTEAFF. Complete variable domain (other parts from reference TRBV2 and TRBJ1-1): EPEVTQTPSHQVTQMGQEVILRCVPISNHLYFYWYRQILGQKVEFLVSFYNNEISEKSEIFDDQFSVERPDGSNFTLKIRSTKLEDSAMYFCASSSDRGVTEAFFGQGTRLTVV.

This chain joins TRBV5-1 and TRBJ2-3; D unresolved. V was cut by 4 bases and J by 5 bases, with 11 bases left in between. From germline, CDR1 is SGHRS and CDR2 YFSETQ. This CDR3 spans 13 amino acids. The CDR3 here is CASSTGPLDTQYF. The DNA for the CDR3 is TGCGCCAGCAGCACCGGGCCCTTAGATACGCAGTATTTT.